This TCR beta chain was observed in a study of OX40 agonist ivuxolimab in advanced cancers. As for the study in general: Mean age around 60 years, range about 20 to 90; nearly 85% male.

The table came from immunoSEQ multiplex PCR; TCRdb's copy has only in-frame clones and leaves some out. This sample has tens of thousands of clones, with over 80% found just once. Worth noting for this clone: Antigen specificity is unknown.

CDR1 and CDR2 from the germline V gene are SGHTA and FQGNSA. The ends were cut back, 5 bases at V and 6 bases at J, with 15 bases in the middle. This CDR3 contains 14 residues. Whole-study results and caveats: Among the nonresponders, some also had low normalized T-cell clonal expansion.

With autoimmune disease history or systemic immunosuppression, patients were excluded. Drawing of blood for sampling happened at baseline, at cycle 4 day 1, and at cycle 7 day 1. The chain has TRBV7-2 and TRBJ2-3, with no clear D. Material: CD4+ or CD8+ T cells sorted from blood, obtained in a trial of the OX40 agonist ivuxolimab. The sequence was collected from an adult with an advanced solid tumor such as melanoma, head and neck, liver or kidney cancer. The CDR3 bases are TGTGCCAGCAGCCCTCGCGTCGGTTCCGATACGCAGTATTTT. Its protein product is CASSPRVGSDTQYF.